The clone carrying this TCR beta chain was seen only a few times. What it binds is unknown. CDR1 and CDR2 (germline): SGHKS, YYEKEE (reference sequence). There are 15 residues in the CDR3. V lost 0 bases to trimming and J lost 2 bases, with 9 bases between them. This record comes from a study of T cells after yellow fever vaccination. Whole-study findings and limits: From the bulk population, abundant clonotypes could contaminate and appear within FACS-sorted repertoires. The CD4 and CD8 compartments had a small share of their clonotypes in common. Most clones from primary vaccination were detected again post-booster (about 95% CD4, roughly 91% CD8).

In making TCR cDNA, 5'RACE template switching added a universal primer site and UMIs to it. Using its own MiXCR run on the 5' RACE reads, TCRdb lists one record per CDR3 protein. Among some 250,000 distinct CDR3 sequences, over 3% were seen once, and the ten largest hold about a fifth. This specimen consisted of PBMCs, obtained 15 days after the yellow fever booster vaccination. The chain combines TRBV5-5 with TRBJ1-3, with D unclear. The source is a man aged 18 to 29 who received the YFV17D yellow fever vaccine. CDR3 loop: CASSLGGGAGNTIYF. The CDR3 DNA reads as TGTGCCAGCAGCTTGGGTGGCGGAGCTGGAAACACCATATATTTT.